The sequence of this TCR beta chain was determined in a study of blood T cell repertoires in COVID-19. Study overall: Acute and convalescent COVID-19 samples came from the United States, Italy and Spain. The analysed material was cDNA or gDNA that came from T cells, B-cell-depleted T cells, or PBMCs.

The germline V and J ends were trimmed by 3 bases and 1 base, with 4 bases remaining between them. The CDR3 contains 12 residues. CDR1 is SGHRS and CDR2 is YFSETQ in the germline V gene. Original processing methods: Amplification with reference gene primers provided the estimates of nucleated cell counts. Method: immunoSEQ multiplex PCR; TCRdb's copy keeps in-frame clones and lacks some. That table is the source of V, J and clone size, and D and trimming were worked out from the DNA. The data show some 110,000 clones, about four fifths seen once. Sequences were obtained from peripheral blood. The chain links TRBV5-1 to TRBJ1-1; D unclear. The sequence was collected from a man older than 75 with acute or convalescent COVID-19. The CDR3 DNA sequence: TGCGCCAGCAGCTCAGGGAACACTGAAGCTTTCTTT. Its translation: CASSSGNTEAFF.